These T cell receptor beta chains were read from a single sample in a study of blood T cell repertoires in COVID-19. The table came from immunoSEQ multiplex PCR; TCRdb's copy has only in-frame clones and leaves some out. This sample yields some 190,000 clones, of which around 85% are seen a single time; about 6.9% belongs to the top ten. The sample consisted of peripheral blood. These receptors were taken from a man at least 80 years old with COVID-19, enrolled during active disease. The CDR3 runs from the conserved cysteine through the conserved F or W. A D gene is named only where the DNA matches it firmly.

CDR3: CATSRDKVQAGTF
J: TRBJ1-2
D: .
V: TRBV15

CDR3: CASLSRGQPNEKLFF
J: TRBJ1-4
D: TRBD1
V: TRBV2

CDR3: CASSLGAQGQETQYF
J: TRBJ2-5
D: .
V: TRBV5-1

CDR3: CASSSTSGGTDTQYF
J: TRBJ2-3
D: TRBD2
V: TRBV18

CDR3: CASSIKAPRGLYNEQFF
J: TRBJ2-1
D: .
V: TRBV19

CDR3: CASGASPRQETQYF
J: TRBJ2-5
D: .
V: TRBV2

CDR3: CASSERGLSQTQYF
J: TRBJ2-5
D: .
V: TRBV10-2

CDR3: CASSSGQGLVYTF
J: TRBJ1-2
D: TRBD1
V: TRBV6-5

CDR3: CASSLDGVSSGNTIYF
J: TRBJ1-3
D: .
V: TRBV5-1

CDR3: CSASGDTQYF
J: TRBJ2-3
D: .
V: TRBV20-1

CDR3: CASSPGVAGSSDTQYF
J: TRBJ2-3
D: TRBD2
V: TRBV11-2

CDR3: CASSPGRGITEAFF
J: TRBJ1-1
D: .
V: TRBV18

CDR3: CASSPSGFNSNQPQHF
J: TRBJ1-5
D: .
V: TRBV10-2

CDR3: CASSGETGNQPQHF
J: TRBJ1-5
D: TRBD1
V: TRBV27

CDR3: CASSPNVGVGNQPQHF
J: TRBJ1-5
D: .
V: TRBV5-8

CDR3: CASSLSGTGHEKLFF
J: TRBJ1-4
D: TRBD1
V: TRBV27

CDR3: CASIGTGGHYGYTF
J: TRBJ1-2
D: TRBD1
V: TRBV6-6

CDR3: CASSWLADNEQFF
J: TRBJ2-1
D: TRBD2
V: TRBV5-6

CDR3: CASSPGRNNEKLFF
J: TRBJ1-4
D: .
V: TRBV6-6

CDR3: CASSVAGSSYNEQFF
J: TRBJ2-1
D: TRBD2
V: TRBV14

CDR3: CASSPSQGNRGYTF
J: TRBJ1-2
D: .
V: TRBV7-2

CDR3: CASFPRQENYGYTF
J: TRBJ1-2
D: .
V: TRBV5-4

CDR3: CAISEGFGLAGADTQYF
J: TRBJ2-3
D: TRBD2
V: TRBV10-3

CDR3: CASSYAGQTWGYEQYF
J: TRBJ2-7
D: .
V: TRBV6-6

CDR3: CSASVPGILSDTQYF
J: TRBJ2-3
D: .
V: TRBV20-1

CDR3: CASSVLLGGGDEQYF
J: TRBJ2-7
D: TRBD2
V: TRBV5-5

CDR3: CASSPDSLNQPQHF
J: TRBJ1-5
D: .
V: TRBV27

CDR3: CASSPGQDPDTQYF
J: TRBJ2-3
D: TRBD1
V: TRBV7-3

CDR3: CASSRGPRGYTF
J: TRBJ1-2
D: .
V: TRBV19

CDR3: CASSEAGGEQFF
J: TRBJ2-1
D: TRBD2
V: TRBV25-1

CDR3: CASSQGRAYNEQFF
J: TRBJ2-1
D: .
V: TRBV4-2

CDR3: CASSVGQLNSPLHF
J: TRBJ1-6
D: .
V: TRBV9

CDR3: CASSPLLLPGDSPLHF
J: TRBJ1-6
D: .
V: TRBV18

CDR3: CASSVQAGGGETQYF
J: TRBJ2-5
D: TRBD2
V: TRBV9

CDR3: CASSLARRGTQYF
J: TRBJ2-5
D: .
V: TRBV7-2

CDR3: CASRLTGVETQYF
J: TRBJ2-5
D: TRBD1
V: TRBV12-3/TRBV12-4

CDR3: CASSTRGPATPLHF
J: TRBJ1-6
D: .
V: TRBV21-1

CDR3: CASSRADETINEKLFF
J: TRBJ1-4
D: .
V: TRBV4-1

CDR3: CASSLPQGVRCYGYTF
J: TRBJ1-2
D: .
V: TRBV7-6

CDR3: CASSLGASGYYNEQFF
J: TRBJ2-1
D: TRBD2
V: TRBV5-1

CDR3: CASSLVSAGGYTF
J: TRBJ1-2
D: .
V: TRBV7-9